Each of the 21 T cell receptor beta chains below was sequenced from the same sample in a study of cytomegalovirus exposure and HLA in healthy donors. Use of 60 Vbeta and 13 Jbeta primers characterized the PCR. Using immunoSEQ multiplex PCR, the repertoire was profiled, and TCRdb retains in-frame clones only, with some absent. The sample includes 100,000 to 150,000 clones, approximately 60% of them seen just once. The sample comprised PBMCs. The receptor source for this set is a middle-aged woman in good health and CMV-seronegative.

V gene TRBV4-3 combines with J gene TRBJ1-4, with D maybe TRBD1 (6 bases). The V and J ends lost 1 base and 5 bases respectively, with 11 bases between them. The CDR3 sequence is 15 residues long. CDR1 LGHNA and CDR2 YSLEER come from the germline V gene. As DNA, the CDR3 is TGCGCCAGCAGCCAAGCCTGGACAGCGAATGAAAAACTGTTTTTT. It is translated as CASSQAWTANEKLFF.

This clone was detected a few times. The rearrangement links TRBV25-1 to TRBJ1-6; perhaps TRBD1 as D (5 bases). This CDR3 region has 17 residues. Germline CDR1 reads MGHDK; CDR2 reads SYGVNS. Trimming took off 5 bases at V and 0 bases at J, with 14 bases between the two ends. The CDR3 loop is CASSPDIQLSYNSPLHF. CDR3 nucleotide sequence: TGTGCCAGCAGTCCGGACATCCAGCTCTCCTATAATTCACCCCTCCACTTT.

The CDR3 region is CASSFGGSRENIQYF. The CDR3 nucleotides read TGTGCCAGCAGCTTCGGAGGTAGTCGAGAAAACATTCAGTACTTC. The chain links TRBV5-5 to TRBJ2-4, with TRBD2 as a possible D gene (5 bases). The V gene's germline CDR1 is SGHKS and CDR2 YYEKEE (reference sequence). The CDR3 covers 15 residues. V lost 2 bases, J lost 5 bases, and 14 bases lay in between.

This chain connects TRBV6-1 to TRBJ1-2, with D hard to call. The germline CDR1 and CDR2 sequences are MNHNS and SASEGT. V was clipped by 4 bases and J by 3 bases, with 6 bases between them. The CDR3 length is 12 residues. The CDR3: CASSVHDYGYTF. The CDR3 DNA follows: TGTGCCAGCAGTGTACACGACTATGGCTACACCTTC.

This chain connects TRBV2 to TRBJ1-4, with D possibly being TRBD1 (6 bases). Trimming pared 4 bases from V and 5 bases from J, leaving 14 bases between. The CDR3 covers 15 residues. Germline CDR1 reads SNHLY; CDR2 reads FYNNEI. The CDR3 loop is CASSASTGFNEKLFF. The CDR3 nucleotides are TGTGCCAGCAGTGCGAGCACAGGGTTCAATGAAAAACTGTTTTTT.

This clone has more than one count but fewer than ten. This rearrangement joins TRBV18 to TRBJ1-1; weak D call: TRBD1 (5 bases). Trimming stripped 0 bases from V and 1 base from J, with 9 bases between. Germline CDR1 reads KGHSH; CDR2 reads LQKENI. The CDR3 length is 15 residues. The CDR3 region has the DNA TGTGCCAGCTCACCACCGGGCAGGGAGAACACTGAAGCTTTCTTT. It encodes CASSPPGRENTEAFF.

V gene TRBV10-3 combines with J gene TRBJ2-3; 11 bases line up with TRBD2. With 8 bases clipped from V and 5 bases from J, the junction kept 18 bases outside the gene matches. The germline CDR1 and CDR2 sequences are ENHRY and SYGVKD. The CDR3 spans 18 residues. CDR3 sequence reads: CAIAQFTLLAGDLDTQYF. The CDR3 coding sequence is TGTGCCATCGCTCAGTTCACACTACTAGCGGGGGACCTAGATACGCAGTATTTT.

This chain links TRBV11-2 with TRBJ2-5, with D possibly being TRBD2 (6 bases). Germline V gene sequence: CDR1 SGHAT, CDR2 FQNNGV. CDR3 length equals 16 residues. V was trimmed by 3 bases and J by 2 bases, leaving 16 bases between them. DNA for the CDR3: TGTGCCAGCAGCTTCCGGGGGATGGGGTGGCAAGAGACCCAGTACTTC. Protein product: CASSFRGMGWQETQYF. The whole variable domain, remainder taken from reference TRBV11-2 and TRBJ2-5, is EAGVAQSPRYKIIEKRQSVAFWCNPISGHATLYWYQQILGQGPKLLIQFQNNGVVDDSQLPKDRFSAERLKGVDSTLKIQPAKLEDSAVYLCASSFRGMGWQETQYFGPGTRLLVL.

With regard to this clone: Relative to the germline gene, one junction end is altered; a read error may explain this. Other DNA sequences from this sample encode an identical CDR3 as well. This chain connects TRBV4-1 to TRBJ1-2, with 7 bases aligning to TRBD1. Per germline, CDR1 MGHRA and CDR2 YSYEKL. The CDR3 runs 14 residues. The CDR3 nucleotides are TGCGCTAGCAGCCACCCGACAGGGAATAATGGCTACACCTTC. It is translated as CASSHPTGNNGYTF.

CDR3 DNA: TGTGCCAGCAGCCCCCGACAGGGAAACACTGAAGCTTTCTTT. This sequence encodes CASSPRQGNTEAFF. The chain joins TRBV7-6 to TRBJ1-1, with 7 nucleotides matching TRBD1. V gave up 5 bases and J gave up 2 bases; unmatched junction bases: 5. CDR3 size: 14 residues. Germline V CDR1 and CDR2: SGHVS, FNYEAQ.

DNA of the CDR3: TGTGCCAGCAGTGAACCATATGGCTACACCTTC. Translation: CASSEPYGYTF. J is TRBJ1-2 and V is TRBV6-1; D not resolved. The CDR3 has 11 residues. CDR1 is MNHNS, CDR2 SASEGT, per germline. V was cut by 2 bases and J by 5 bases, with 3 bases left in between.

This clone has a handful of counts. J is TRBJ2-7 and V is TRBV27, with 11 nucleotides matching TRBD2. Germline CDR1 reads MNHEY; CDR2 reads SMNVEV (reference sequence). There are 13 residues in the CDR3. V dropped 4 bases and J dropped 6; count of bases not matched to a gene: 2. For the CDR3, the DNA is TGTGCCAGCAGTTCCCTAGCGGGGGGCGAGCAGTACTTC. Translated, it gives CASSSLAGGEQYF.

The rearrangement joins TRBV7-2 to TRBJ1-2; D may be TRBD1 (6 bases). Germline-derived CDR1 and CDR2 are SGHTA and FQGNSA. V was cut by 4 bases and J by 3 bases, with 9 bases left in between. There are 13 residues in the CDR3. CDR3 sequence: CASSSQGYYGYTF. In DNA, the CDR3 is TGTGCCAGCAGCTCGCAGGGGTACTATGGCTACACCTTC.

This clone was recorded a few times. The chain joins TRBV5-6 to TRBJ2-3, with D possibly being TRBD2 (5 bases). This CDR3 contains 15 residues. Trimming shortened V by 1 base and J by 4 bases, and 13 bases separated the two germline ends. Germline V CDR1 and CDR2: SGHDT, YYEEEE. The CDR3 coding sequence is TGTGCCAGCAGCTTGTGGCTAGCCGGACCAGATACGCAGTATTTT. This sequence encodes CASSLWLAGPDTQYF.

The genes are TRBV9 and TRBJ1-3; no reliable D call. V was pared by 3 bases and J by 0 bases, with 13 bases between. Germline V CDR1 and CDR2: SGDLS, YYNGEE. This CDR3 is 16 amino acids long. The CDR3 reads CASSAQTSLSGNTIYF. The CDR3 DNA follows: TGTGCCAGCAGCGCACAAACCTCTCTCTCTGGAAACACCATATATTTT.

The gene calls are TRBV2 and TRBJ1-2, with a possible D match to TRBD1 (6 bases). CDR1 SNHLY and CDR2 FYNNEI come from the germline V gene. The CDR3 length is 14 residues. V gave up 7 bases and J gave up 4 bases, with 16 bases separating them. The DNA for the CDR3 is TGTGCCAGCACGCTGACAGGAGGTGGCTATGGCTACACCTTC. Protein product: CASTLTGGGYGYTF.

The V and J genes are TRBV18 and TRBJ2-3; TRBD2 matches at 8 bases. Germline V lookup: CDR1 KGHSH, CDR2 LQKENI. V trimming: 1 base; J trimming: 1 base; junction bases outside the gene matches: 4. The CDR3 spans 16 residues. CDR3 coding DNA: TGTGCCAGCTCACCACTACCGCGGGGGGGCACAGATACGCAGTATTTT. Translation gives CASSPLPRGGTDTQYF.

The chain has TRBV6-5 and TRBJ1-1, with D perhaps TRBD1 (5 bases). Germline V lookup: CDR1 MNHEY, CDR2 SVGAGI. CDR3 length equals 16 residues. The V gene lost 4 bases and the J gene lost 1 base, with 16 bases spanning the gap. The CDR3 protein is CASSSPQGATNTEAFF. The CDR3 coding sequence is TGTGCCAGCAGTTCTCCTCAAGGGGCCACGAACACTGAAGCTTTCTTT.

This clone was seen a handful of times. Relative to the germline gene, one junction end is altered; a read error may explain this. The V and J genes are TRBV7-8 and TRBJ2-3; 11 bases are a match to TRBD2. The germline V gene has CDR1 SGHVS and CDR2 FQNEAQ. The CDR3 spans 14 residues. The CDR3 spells CASSLVSPSGGLDF. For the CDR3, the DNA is TGTGCCAGCAGCTTAGTTTCGCCTAGCGGGGGGCTGGATTTT.

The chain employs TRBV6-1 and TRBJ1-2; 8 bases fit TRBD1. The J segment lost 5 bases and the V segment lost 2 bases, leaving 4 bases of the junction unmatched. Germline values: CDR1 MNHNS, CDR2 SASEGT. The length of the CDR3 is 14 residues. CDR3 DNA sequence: TGTGCCAGCAGTGAAACGTGGACAGGGTATGGCTACACCTTC. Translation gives CASSETWTGYGYTF.

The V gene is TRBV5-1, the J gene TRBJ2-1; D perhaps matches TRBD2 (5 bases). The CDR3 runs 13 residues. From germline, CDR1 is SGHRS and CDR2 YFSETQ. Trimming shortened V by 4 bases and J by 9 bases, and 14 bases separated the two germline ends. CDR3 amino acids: CASSRPPSGEQFF. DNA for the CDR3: TGCGCCAGCAGCCGGCCTCCGAGCGGTGAGCAGTTCTTC.